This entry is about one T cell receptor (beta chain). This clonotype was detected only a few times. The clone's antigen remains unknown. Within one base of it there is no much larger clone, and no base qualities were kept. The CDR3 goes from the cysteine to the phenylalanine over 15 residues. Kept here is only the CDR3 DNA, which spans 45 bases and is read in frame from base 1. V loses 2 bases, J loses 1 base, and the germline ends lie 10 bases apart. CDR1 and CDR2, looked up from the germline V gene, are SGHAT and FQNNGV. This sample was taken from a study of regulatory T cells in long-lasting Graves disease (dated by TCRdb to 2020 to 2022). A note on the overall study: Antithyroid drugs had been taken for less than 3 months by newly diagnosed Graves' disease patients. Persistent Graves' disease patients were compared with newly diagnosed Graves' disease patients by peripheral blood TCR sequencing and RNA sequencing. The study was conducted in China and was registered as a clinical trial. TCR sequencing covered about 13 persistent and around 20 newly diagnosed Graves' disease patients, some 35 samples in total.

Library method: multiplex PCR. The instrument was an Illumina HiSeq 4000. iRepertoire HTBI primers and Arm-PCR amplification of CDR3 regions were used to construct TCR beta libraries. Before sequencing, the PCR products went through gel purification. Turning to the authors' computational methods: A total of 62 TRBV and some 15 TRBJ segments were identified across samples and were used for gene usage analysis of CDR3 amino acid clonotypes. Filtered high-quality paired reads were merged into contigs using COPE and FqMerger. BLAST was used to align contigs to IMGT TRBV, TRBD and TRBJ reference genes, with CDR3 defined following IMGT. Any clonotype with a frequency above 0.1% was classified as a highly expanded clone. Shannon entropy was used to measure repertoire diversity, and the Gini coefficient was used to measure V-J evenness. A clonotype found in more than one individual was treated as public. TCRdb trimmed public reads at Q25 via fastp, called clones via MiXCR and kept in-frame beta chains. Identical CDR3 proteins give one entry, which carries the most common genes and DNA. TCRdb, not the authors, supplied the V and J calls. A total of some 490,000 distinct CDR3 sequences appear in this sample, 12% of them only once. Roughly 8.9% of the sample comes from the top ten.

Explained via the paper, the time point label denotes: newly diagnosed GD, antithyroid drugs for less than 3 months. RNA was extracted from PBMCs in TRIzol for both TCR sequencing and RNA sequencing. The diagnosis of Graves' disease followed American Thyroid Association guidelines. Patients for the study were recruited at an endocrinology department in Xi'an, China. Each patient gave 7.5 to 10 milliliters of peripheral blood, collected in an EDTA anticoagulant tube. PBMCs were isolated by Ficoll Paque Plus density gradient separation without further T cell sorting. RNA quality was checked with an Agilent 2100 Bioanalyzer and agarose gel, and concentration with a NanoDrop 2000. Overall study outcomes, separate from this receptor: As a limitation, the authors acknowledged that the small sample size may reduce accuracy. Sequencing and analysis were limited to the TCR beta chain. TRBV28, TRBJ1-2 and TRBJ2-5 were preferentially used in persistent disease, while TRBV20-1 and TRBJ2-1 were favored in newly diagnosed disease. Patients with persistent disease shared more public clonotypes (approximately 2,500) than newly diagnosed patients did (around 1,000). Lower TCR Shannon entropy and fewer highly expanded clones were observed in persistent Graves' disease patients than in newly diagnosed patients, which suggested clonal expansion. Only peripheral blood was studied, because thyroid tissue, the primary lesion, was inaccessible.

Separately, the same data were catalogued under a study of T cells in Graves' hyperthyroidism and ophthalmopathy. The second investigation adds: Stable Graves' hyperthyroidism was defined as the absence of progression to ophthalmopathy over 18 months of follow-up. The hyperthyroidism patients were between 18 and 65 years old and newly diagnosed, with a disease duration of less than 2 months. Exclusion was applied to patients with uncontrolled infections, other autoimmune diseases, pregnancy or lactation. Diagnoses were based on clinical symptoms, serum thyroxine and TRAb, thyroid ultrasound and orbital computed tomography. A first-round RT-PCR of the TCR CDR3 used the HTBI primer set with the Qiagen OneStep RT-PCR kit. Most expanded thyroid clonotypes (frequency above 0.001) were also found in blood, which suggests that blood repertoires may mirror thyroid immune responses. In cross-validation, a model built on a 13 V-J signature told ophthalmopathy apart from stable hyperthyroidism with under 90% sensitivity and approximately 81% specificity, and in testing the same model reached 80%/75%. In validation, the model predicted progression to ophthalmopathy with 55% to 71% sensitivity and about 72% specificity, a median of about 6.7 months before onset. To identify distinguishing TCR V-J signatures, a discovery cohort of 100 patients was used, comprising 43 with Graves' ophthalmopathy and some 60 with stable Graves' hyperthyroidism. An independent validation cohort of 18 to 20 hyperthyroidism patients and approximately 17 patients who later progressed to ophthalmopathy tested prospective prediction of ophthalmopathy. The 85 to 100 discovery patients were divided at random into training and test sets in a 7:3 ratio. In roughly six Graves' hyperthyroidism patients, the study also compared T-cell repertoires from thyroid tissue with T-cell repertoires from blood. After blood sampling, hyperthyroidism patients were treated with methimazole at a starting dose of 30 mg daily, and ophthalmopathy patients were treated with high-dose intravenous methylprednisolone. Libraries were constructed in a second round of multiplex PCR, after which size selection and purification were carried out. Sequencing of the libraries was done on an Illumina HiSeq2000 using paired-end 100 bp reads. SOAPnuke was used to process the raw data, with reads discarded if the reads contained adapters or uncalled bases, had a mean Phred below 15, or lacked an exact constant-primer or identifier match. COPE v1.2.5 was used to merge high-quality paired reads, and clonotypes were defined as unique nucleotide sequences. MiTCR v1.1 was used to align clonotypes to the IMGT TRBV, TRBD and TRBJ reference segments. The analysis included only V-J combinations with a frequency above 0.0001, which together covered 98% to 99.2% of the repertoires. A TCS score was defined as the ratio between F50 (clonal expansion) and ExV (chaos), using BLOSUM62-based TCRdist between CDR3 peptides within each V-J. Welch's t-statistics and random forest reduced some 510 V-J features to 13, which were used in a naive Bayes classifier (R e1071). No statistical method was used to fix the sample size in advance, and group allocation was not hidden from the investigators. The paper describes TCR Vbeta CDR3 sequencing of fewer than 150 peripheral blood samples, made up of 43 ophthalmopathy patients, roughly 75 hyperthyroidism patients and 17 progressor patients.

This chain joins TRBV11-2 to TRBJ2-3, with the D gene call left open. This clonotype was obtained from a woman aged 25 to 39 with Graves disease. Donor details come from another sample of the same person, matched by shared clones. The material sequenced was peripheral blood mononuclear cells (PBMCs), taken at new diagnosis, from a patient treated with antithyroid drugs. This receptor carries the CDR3 CASSLWVTGTDTQYF. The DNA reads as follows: TGTGCCAGCAGCTTATGGGTGACTGGCACAGATACGCAGTATTTT. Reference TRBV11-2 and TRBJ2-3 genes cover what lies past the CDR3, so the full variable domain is EAGVAQSPRYKIIEKRQSVAFWCNPISGHATLYWYQQILGQGPKLLIQFQNNGVVDDSQLPKDRFSAERLKGVDSTLKIQPAKLEDSAVYLCASSLWVTGTDTQYFGPGTRLTVL.